Sequencing of this T cell receptor beta chain was carried out in a study of cytomegalovirus exposure and HLA in healthy donors. This clone is a singleton in its sample. Its antigen is unknown. Use of 60 Vbeta and 13 Jbeta primers characterized the PCR. Original methodology: Roughly 76 million unique TCR beta chains, roughly 11 million of them shared, were counted by a later analysis. Profiling relied on immunoSEQ multiplex PCR, and the TCRdb table lists in-frame clones only, not all of them. The V and J calls and clone size are taken from that table; D and trimming were inferred from the DNA. The sample holds 150,000 to 200,000 clones, roughly 87% seen once. Study outcomes and limitations: It has been reported that TCR beta sequences accurately predicted the HLA-A and HLA-B alleles of most subjects. Later analysis demonstrated an association between a missense DCLRE1C variant and TCR beta V- and J-gene trimming.

The sequence was obtained from a man aged 45 to 65 in good health and CMV-seronegative. The sequencing input was PBMCs.

For the CDR3, the DNA is TGTGCCAGCAGCCAGGCGATTCTAGCGGGAGGGCCCGGAGGAGCCAAAAACATTCAGTACTTC. Residues: CASSQAILAGGPGGAKNIQYF. The chain has TRBV4-2 and TRBJ2-4; 12 bases line up with TRBD2. Germline trimming cut 3 bases from V and 0 bases from J; bases unmatched to any gene: 15. CDR3 length: 21 residues. The germline V gene encodes CDR1 LGHNA and CDR2 YNFKEQ.